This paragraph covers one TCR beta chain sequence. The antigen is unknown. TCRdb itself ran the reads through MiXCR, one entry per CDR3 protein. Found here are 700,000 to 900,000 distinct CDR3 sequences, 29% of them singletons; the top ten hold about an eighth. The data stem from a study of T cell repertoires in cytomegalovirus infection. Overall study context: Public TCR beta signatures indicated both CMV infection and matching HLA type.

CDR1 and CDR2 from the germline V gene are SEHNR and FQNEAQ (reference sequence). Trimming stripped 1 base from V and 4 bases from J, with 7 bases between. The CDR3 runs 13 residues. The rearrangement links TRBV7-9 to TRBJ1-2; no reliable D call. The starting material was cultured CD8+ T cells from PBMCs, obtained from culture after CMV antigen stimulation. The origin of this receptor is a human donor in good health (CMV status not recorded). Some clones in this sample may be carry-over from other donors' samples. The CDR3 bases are TGTGCCAGCAGCTTAGGGTACCTCTATGGCTACACCTTC. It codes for CASSLGYLYGYTF.